These 10 T cell receptor beta chains originate from one sample sequenced in a study of OX40 agonist ivuxolimab in advanced cancers. TCRdb keeps only in-frame clones here, not all; method: immunoSEQ multiplex PCR. In the table there are about 37,000 clones, roughly nine tenths of which are singletons. Sample: CD4+ or CD8+ T cells sorted from blood, taken in a trial of the OX40 agonist ivuxolimab. The receptors originated from an adult with an advanced solid tumor such as melanoma, head and neck, liver or kidney cancer.

The rearrangement joins TRBV7-9 to TRBJ2-5; a weak D match, TRBD2 (5 bases). CDR3 length: 15 amino acids. Trimming pared 8 bases from V and 7 bases from J, leaving 23 bases between. CDR1 and CDR2 from the germline V gene are SEHNR and FQNEAQ (reference sequence). CDR3 region: CASGERRGIEVTQYF. The CDR3 nucleotides are TGTGCCAGCGGCGAACGTCGAGGGATAGAGGTGACCCAGTACTTC.

This sequence joins TRBV27 and TRBJ2-7, with a weak D call TRBD1 (6 bases). Germline V gene data show CDR1 as MNHEY and CDR2 as SMNVEV (reference sequence). The ends were cut back, 4 bases at V and 6 bases at J, with 13 bases in the middle. The CDR3 loop spans 13 amino acids. CDR3 DNA: TGTGCCAGCAGTTATGGACAGCTTAGCGAGCAGTACTTC. Protein: CASSYGQLSEQYF.

The genes are TRBV5-4 and TRBJ2-6, with D unresolved. The CDR3 covers 14 residues. Per germline, CDR1 SGHNT and CDR2 YYREEE (reference sequence). V was shortened by 5 bases and J by 3 bases, with 9 bases between the two germline ends. Written as DNA, the CDR3 is TGTGCCAGCAGTAAGTGGGATGGGGCCAACGTCCTGACTTTC. As protein: CASSKWDGANVLTF. Drawing the rest from reference TRBV5-4 and TRBJ2-6, the complete variable domain is ETGVTQSPTHLIKTRGQQVTLRCSSQSGHNTVSWYQQALGQGPQFIFQYYREEENGRGNFPPRFSGLQFPNYSSELNVNALELDDSALYLCASSKWDGANVLTFGAGSRLTVL.

V and J are TRBV30 and TRBJ2-3, with TRBD2 matching 10 bases. CDR1 is GTSNPN, CDR2 SVGIG, per germline (reference sequence). The trim removed 3 bases at V and 3 bases at J, leaving 9 bases unmatched. The CDR3 contains 16 residues. The CDR3 here is CAWRRLAGEVTDTQYF. CDR3 coding DNA: TGTGCCTGGAGAAGGCTAGCGGGGGAAGTTACAGATACGCAGTATTTT.

This clone was detected only a few times. The J gene is TRBJ1-2, the V gene TRBV7-9, with a possible D match to TRBD1 (6 bases). V shed 8 bases and J shed 4 bases, with 11 bases lying between them. The length of the CDR3 is 12 residues. Germline CDR1 and CDR2: SEHNR and FQNEAQ (reference sequence). The CDR3 sequence: CASRSGAYGYTF. The CDR3 nucleotides read TGTGCCAGCCGTTCAGGGGCCTATGGCTACACCTTC.

J is TRBJ1-1 and V is TRBV5-4; no clear D gene. The germline V gene encodes CDR1 SGHNT and CDR2 YYREEE (reference sequence). Trimming took 4 bases from V and 2 from J, leaving 12 bases between them. The CDR3 spans 14 residues. CDR3 sequence (DNA): TGTGCCAGCAGCCCCGTGCCGGCTAACACTGAAGCTTTCTTT. Amino acids: CASSPVPANTEAFF.

The chain links TRBV5-8 to TRBJ1-1; D call uncertain. The CDR3 covers 16 residues. V lost 0 bases to trimming and J lost 0 bases, with 12 bases between them. Germline V gene data show CDR1 as SGHTS and CDR2 as YDEGEE. The CDR3 DNA is TGTGCCAGCAGCTTGGGTTCTGGCAGCTTGAACACTGAAGCTTTCTTT. Translation gives CASSLGSGSLNTEAFF.

CDR3 protein: CASSLGIVNRDRAYEQYF. DNA of the CDR3: TGCGCCAGCAGCTTGGGAATCGTAAACCGGGACAGGGCCTACGAGCAGTACTTC. The gene calls are TRBV5-1 and TRBJ2-7; 9 nucleotides align to TRBD1. V was pared by 0 bases and J by 2 bases, with 12 bases of the junction left unmatched. CDR3 length: 18 amino acids. Germline lookup yields CDR1 SGHRS and CDR2 YFSETQ.

The chain combines TRBV7-3 with TRBJ1-1; tentatively, D is TRBD1 (5 bases). CDR3 size: 13 residues. Trimming stripped 2 bases from V and 6 bases from J, with 10 bases between. Germline CDR1 SGHTA, CDR2 FQGTGA. The CDR3 here is CASSLAPTAEAFF. In nucleotides, the CDR3 is TGTGCCAGCAGCTTAGCCCCGACAGCTGAAGCTTTCTTT.

This chain uses TRBV4-3 with TRBJ1-6; D not resolved. The CDR3 consists of 16 residues. CDR1 and CDR2 (germline): LGHNA, YSLEER. V gave up 0 bases and J gave up 9 bases, with 15 bases separating them. Here the CDR3 reads CASSQDPAGLGSPLHF. CDR3 DNA: TGCGCCAGCAGCCAAGATCCGGCAGGATTAGGTTCACCCCTCCACTTT.